These 3 T cell receptor beta chains originate from one sample sequenced in a study of cytomegalovirus exposure and HLA in healthy donors. The PCR employed 60 Vbeta primers together with 13 Jbeta primers. Generated by immunoSEQ multiplex PCR, the TCRdb table keeps only in-frame clones and is missing some. The data contain 140,000 to 150,000 clones, around three fifths of them singletons. Material for sequencing was PBMCs. These TCRs come from a male donor in good health and CMV-seronegative.

The V and J genes are TRBV4-1 and TRBJ1-1, with D uncertain. V lost 0 bases and J lost 0, with 11 bases in between. Germline assignment: CDR1 MGHRA and CDR2 YSYEKL. This CDR3 is built from 16 residues. The CDR3 bases are TGCGCCAGCAGCCAAGACTTTCGGAGATTGAACACTGAAGCTTTCTTT. Translation gives CASSQDFRRLNTEAFF.

The chain has TRBV5-5 and TRBJ2-3; TRBD1 matches at 10 bases. The germline V gene encodes CDR1 SGHKS and CDR2 YYEKEE (reference sequence). CDR3 size: 18 residues. V was pared by 1 base and J by 5 bases, with 13 bases of the junction left unmatched. CDR3 nucleotides: TGTGCCAGCAGCTTGCGGGATCCGGGACAGGGGATGGGAGATACGCAGTATTTT. Its protein product is CASSLRDPGQGMGDTQYF.

The CDR3 DNA reads TGTGCCAGCTCACCAACACTCGGAGACAGGGGATTTTACACTGAAGCTTTCTTT. It codes for CASSPTLGDRGFYTEAFF. This chain connects TRBV18 to TRBJ1-1; TRBD1 matches at 8 bases. This CDR3 has 18 residues. J was trimmed by 3 bases and V by 2 bases; bases with no gene match: 14. Germline-derived CDR1 and CDR2 are KGHSH and LQKENI. The whole variable domain, remainder taken from reference TRBV18 and TRBJ1-1, is NAGVMQNPRHLVRRRGQEARLRCSPMKGHSHVYWYRQLPEEGLKFMVYLQKENIIDESGMPKERFSAEFPKEGPSILRIQQVVRGDSAAYFCASSPTLGDRGFYTEAFFGQGTRLTVV.